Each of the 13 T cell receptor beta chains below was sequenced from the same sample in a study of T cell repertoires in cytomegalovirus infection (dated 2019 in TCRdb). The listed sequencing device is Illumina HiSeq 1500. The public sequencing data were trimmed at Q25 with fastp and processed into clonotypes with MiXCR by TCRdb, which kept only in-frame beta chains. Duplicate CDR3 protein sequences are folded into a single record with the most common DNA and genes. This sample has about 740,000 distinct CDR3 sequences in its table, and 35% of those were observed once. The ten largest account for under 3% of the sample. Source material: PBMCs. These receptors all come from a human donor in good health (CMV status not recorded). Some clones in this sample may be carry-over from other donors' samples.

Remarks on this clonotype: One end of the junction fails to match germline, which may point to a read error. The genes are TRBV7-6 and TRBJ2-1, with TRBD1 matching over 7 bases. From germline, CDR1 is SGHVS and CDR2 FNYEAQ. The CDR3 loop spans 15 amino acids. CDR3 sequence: CASSSGTVGGNEQFF. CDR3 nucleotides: TGTGCTAGCAGCTCGGGGACAGTAGGAGGCAATGAGCAGTTCTTC.

In DNA form, the CDR3 reads TGCAGTGCTAGAGCGGCAGGGGGCGCGGGGCCACCCCTCCACTTT. It encodes CSARAAGGAGPPLHF. V gene TRBV20-1 combines with J gene TRBJ1-6; TRBD1 matches at 8 bases. This CDR3 is built from 15 residues. V lost 1 base, J lost 11 bases, and 10 bases stayed unmatched. Germline CDR1 is DFQATT and CDR2 is SNEGSKA (reference sequence).

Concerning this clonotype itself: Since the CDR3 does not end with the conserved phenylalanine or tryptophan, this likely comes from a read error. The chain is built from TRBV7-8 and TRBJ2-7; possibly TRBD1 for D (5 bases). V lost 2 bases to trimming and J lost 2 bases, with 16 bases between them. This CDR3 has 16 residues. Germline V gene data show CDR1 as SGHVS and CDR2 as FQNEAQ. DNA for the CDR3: TGTGCCAGCAGCTTAATTCCTCAGGGAAGAGCCTACGAGCAGTACTTA. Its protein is CASSLIPQGRAYEQYL.

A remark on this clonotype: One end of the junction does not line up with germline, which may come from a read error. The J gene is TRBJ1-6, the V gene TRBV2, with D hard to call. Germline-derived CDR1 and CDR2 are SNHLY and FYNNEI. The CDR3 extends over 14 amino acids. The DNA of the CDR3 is TGTGCCAGCAGAGAAAGCTCCTCTAATTCACCCCTCCACTTT. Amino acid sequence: CASRESSSNSPLHF.

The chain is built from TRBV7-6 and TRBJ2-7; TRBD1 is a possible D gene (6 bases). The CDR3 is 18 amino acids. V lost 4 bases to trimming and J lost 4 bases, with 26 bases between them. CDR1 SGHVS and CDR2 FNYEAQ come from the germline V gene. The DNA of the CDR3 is TGTGCCAGCAGCTCTTACCCACCGCAGGGGTCCCGAGGGTACGAGCAGTACTTC. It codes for CASSSYPPQGSRGYEQYF. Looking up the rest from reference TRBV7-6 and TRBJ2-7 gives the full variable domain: GAGVSQSPRYKVTKRGQDVALRCDPISGHVSLYWYRQALGQGPEFLTYFNYEAQQDKSGLPNDRFSAERPEGSISTLTIQRTEQRDSAMYRCASSSYPPQGSRGYEQYFGPGTRLTVT.

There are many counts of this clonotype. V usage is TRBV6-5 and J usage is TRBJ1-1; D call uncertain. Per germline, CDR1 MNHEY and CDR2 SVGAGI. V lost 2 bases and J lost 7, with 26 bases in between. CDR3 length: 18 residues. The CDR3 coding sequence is TGTGCCAGCAGTTACGAGCAGGCGGGAGTCGGTGGTGGCGGTGAAGCTTTCTTT. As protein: CASSYEQAGVGGGGEAFF.

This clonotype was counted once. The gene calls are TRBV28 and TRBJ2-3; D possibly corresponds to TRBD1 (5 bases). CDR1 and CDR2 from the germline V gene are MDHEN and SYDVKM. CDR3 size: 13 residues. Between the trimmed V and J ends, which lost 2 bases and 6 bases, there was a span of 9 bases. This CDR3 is CASSLGASDTQYF. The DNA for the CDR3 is TGTGCCAGCAGTTTAGGGGCCTCGGATACGCAGTATTTT.

CDR3: CASSLVSGRAFF. The CDR3 nucleotides are TGTGCCAGCAGTTTGGTCAGTGGAAGGGCTTTCTTT. The rearrangement uses TRBV12-3 or TRBV12-4 and TRBJ1-1; D unclear. The CDR3 runs 12 residues. The V end lost 3 bases, the J end lost 11 bases, and 13 bases lay between the germline ends.

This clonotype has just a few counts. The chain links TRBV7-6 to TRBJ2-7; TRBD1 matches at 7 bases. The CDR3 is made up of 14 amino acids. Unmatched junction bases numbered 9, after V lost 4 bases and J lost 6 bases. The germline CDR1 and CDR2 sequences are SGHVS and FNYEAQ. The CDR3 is CASSSRQGSGEQYF. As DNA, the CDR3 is TGTGCCAGCAGCTCCCGACAGGGCTCGGGCGAGCAGTACTTC.

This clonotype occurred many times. The CDR3 loop reads CASSLSNNEQFF. CDR3 nucleotide sequence: TGTGCCAGCAGTTTATCGAACAATGAGCAGTTCTTC. The rearrangement joins TRBV28 to TRBJ2-1; D is ambiguous. This CDR3 spans 12 amino acids. Per germline, CDR1 MDHEN and CDR2 SYDVKM. Trimming shortened V by 1 base and J by 5 bases, and 3 bases separated the two germline ends. Full variable domain (rest looked up from reference TRBV28 and TRBJ2-1): DVKVTQSSRYLVKRTGEKVFLECVQDMDHENMFWYRQDPGLGLRLIYFSYDVKMKEKGDIPEGYSVSREKKERFSLILESASTNQTSMYLCASSLSNNEQFFGPGTRLTVL.

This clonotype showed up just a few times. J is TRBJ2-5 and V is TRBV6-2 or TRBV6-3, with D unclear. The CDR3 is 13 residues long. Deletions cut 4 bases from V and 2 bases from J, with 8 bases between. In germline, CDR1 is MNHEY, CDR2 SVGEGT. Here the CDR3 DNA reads TGTGCCAGCAGTTCCCCTTTTCAAGAGACCCAGTACTTC. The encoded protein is CASSSPFQETQYF.

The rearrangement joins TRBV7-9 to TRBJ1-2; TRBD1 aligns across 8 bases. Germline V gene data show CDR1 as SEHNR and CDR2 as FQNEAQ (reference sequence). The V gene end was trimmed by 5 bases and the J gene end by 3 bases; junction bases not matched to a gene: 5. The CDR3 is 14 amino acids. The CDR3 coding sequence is TGTGCCAGCAGCCAGGGACAGGATGACTATGGCTACACCTTC. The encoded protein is CASSQGQDDYGYTF.

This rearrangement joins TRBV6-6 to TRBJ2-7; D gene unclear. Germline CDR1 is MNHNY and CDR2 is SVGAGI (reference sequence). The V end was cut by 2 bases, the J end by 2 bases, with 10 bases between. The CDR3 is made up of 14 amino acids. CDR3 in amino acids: CASSYEGGPYEQYF. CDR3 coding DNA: TGTGCCAGCAGTTACGAAGGCGGCCCCTACGAGCAGTACTTC.